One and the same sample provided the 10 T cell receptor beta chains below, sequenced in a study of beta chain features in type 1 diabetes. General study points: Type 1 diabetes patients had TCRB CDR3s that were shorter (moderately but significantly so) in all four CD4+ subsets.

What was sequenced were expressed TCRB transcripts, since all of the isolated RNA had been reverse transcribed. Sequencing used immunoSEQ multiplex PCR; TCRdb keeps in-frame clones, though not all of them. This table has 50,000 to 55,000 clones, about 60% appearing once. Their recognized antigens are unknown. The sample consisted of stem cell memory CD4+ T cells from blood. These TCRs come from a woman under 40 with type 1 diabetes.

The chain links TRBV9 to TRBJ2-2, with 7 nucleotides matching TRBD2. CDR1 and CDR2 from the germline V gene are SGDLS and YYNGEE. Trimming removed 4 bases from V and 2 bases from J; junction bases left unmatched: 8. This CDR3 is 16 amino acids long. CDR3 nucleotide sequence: TGTGCCAGCAGCTCTAAGCGGGATTCAAACACCGGGGAGCTGTTTTTT. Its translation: CASSSKRDSNTGELFF. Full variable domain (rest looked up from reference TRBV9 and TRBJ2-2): DSGVTQTPKHLITATGQRVTLRCSPRSGDLSVYWYQQSLDQGLQFLIQYYNGEERAKGNILERFSAQQFPDLHSELNLSSLELGDSALYFCASSSKRDSNTGELFFGEGSRLTVL.

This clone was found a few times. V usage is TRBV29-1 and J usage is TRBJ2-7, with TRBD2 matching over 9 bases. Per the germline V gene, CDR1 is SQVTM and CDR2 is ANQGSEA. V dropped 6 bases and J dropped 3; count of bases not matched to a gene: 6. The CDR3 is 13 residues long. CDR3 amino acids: CSVLASGNYEQYF. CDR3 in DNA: TGCAGCGTGTTAGCTAGCGGGAACTACGAGCAGTACTTC.

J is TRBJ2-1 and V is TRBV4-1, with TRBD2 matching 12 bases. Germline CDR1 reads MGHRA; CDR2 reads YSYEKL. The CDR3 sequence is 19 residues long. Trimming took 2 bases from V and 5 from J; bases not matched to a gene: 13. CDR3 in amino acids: CASSQSGLAGIGYHNEQFF. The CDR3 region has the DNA TGCGCCAGCAGCCAATCTGGACTAGCGGGAATCGGGTACCACAATGAGCAGTTCTTC.

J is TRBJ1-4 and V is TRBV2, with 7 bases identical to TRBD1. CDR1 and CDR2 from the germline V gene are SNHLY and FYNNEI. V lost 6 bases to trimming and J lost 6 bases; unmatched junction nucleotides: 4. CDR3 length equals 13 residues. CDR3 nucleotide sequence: TGTGCCAGCAGGGGGGACAGCGATGAAAAACTGTTTTTT. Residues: CASRGDSDEKLFF. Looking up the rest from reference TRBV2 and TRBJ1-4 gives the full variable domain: EPEVTQTPSHQVTQMGQEVILRCVPISNHLYFYWYRQILGQKVEFLVSFYNNEISEKSEIFDDQFSVERPDGSNFTLKIRSTKLEDSAMYFCASRGDSDEKLFFGSGTQLSVL.

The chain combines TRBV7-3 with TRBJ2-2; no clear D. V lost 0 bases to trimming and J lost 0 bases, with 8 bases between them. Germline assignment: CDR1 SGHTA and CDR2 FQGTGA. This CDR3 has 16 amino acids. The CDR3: CASSLTTHSNTGELFF. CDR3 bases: TGTGCCAGCAGCTTAACGACACACTCGAACACCGGGGAGCTGTTTTTT.

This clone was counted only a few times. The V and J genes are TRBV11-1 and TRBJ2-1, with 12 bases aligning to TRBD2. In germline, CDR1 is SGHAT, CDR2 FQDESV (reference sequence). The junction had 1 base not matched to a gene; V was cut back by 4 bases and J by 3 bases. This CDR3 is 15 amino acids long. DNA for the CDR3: TGTGCCAGCAGCTCGGGACTAGCGGGCTACAATGAGCAGTTCTTC. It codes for CASSSGLAGYNEQFF.

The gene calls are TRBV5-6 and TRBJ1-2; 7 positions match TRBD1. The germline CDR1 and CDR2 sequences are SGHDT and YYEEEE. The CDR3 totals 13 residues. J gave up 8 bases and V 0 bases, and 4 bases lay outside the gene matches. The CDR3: CASSLGVGQGYTF. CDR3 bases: TGTGCCAGCAGCTTGGGTGTGGGACAGGGCTACACCTTC.

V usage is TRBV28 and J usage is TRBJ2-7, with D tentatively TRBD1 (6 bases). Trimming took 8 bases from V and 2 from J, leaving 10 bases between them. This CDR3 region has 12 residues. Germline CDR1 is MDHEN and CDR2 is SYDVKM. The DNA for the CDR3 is TGTGCCAGCCGGACAGCCACCTACGAGCAGTACTTC. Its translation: CASRTATYEQYF. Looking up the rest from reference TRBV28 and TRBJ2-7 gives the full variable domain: DVKVTQSSRYLVKRTGEKVFLECVQDMDHENMFWYRQDPGLGLRLIYFSYDVKMKEKGDIPEGYSVSREKKERFSLILESASTNQTSMYLCASRTATYEQYFGPGTRLTVT.

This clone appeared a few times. Here the CDR3 DNA reads TGTGCCAGCTCACCCTGGACAGGGGGCCTGGAGACCCAGTACTTC. Protein sequence: CASSPWTGGLETQYF. The rearrangement links TRBV18 to TRBJ2-5, with 11 bases aligning to TRBD1. Germline CDR1 reads KGHSH; CDR2 reads LQKENI. The CDR3 is 15 residues long. V gave up 3 bases and J gave up 5 bases; unmatched junction bases: 5.

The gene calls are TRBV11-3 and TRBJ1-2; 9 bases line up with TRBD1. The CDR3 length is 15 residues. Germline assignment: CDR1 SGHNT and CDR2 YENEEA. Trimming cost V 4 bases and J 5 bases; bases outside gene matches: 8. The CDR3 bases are TGTGCCAGCAGCTCAGCCGGGACAGGGAATTATGGCTACACCTTC. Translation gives CASSSAGTGNYGYTF.